The clone carrying this T cell receptor beta chain was observed at least ten times. Its antigen remains unidentified. The data are from a study of CD8 T cells in ankylosing spondylitis. Findings and caveats of the study: What seemed typical of ankylosing spondylitis blood was a TCR beta motif built from eight highly homologous variants. Earlier studies detected some motif variants in reactive arthritis synovial fluid and blood. Significant enrichment of disease-linked clones was reported in matched ankylosing spondylitis synovial fluid.

TCRdb re-derived calls from the 5' RACE reads in MiXCR, one entry per CDR3 protein. The sample lists about 330,000 distinct CDR3 sequences; 6.5% to 10% were seen once. The CDR3 totals 14 residues. Trimming stripped 2 bases from V and 8 bases from J, with 16 bases between. CDR1 is DFQATT and CDR2 is SNEGSKA in the germline V gene (reference sequence). The rearrangement uses TRBV20-1 and TRBJ2-1; D gene unclear. The receptor comes from a male donor with ankylosing spondylitis. Sequenced sample: blood, either unsorted or a sorted T cell fraction (not recorded which). The CDR3 coding sequence is TGCAGTGCTAGACCGGGCACCATTAGGCATGAGCAGTTCTTC. Translated: CSARPGTIRHEQFF.